The next 16 T cell receptor beta chains were all read from a single sample in a study of blood T cell repertoires in COVID-19. Here immunoSEQ multiplex PCR was the method, and the copy in TCRdb shows in-frame clones only, minus some. The table shows about 170,000 clones, with 70% to 90% occurring only once. Material: peripheral blood. These receptors were obtained from a middle-aged man with active or convalescent COVID-19.

The chain joins TRBV7-9 to TRBJ2-7, with TRBD1 matching over 10 bases. CDR1 is SEHNR and CDR2 is FQNEAQ in the germline V gene (reference sequence). The CDR3 consists of 14 residues. The trim removed 4 bases at V and 6 bases at J, leaving 6 bases unmatched. This CDR3 reads CASSSGQGVIEQYF. As DNA, the CDR3 is TGTGCCAGCAGCTCCGGACAGGGGGTTATCGAGCAGTACTTC.

J is TRBJ2-3 and V is TRBV7-2; 8 bases line up with TRBD1. Germline loops: CDR1 SGHTA, CDR2 FQGNSA. The CDR3 runs to 14 residues. Losses at the gene ends were 5 bases for V and 5 bases for J; bases not matched to a gene: 6. CDR3 DNA: TGTGCCAGCAGCAAAGGGACAGGACGAGATACGCAGTATTTT. Translated, it gives CASSKGTGRDTQYF. The full variable domain, in which reference TRBV7-2 and TRBJ2-3 provide the parts outside the CDR3, is GAGVSQSPSNKVTEKGKDVELRCDPISGHTALYWYRQSLGQGLEFLIYFQGNSAPDKSGLPSDRFSAERTGGSVSTLTIQRTQQEDSAVYLCASSKGTGRDTQYFGPGTRLTVL.

This chain uses TRBV7-9 with TRBJ1-1, with TRBD1 matching 9 bases. The CDR3 sequence is 15 residues long. The germline V gene has CDR1 SEHNR and CDR2 FQNEAQ (reference sequence). V dropped 0 bases and J dropped 2; count of bases not matched to a gene: 1. CDR3 nucleotides: TGTGCCAGCAGCTTAGCGGGACAGGGAAACACTGAAGCTTTCTTT. Its translation is CASSLAGQGNTEAFF.

The sample holds a few counts of this clone. The rearrangement links TRBV4-1 to TRBJ1-5; unclear D gene. The CDR3 sequence is 17 residues long. With 1 base removed from V and 0 bases from J, the gap between germline ends came to 13 bases. Germline-derived CDR1 and CDR2 are MGHRA and YSYEKL. The CDR3 DNA sequence: TGCGCCAGCAGCCAAGGCCCCTCTTGGCATAGCAATCAGCCCCAGCATTTT. Its protein product is CASSQGPSWHSNQPQHF.

This clone has just one count. This rearrangement joins TRBV28 to TRBJ1-2, with 9 bases that match TRBD1. The J segment lost 7 bases and the V segment lost 7 bases, leaving 13 bases of the junction unmatched. This CDR3 has 15 residues. Germline V gives CDR1 MDHEN, CDR2 SYDVKM. CDR3 in DNA: TGTGCCAGCACCAAAAGCGGGACAGGGTTCTCTGGCTACACCTTC. Translating gives CASTKSGTGFSGYTF.

V usage is TRBV30 and J usage is TRBJ2-7, with 10 positions matching TRBD2. The CDR3 consists of 13 residues. Trimming removed 6 bases from V and 4 bases from J; junction bases left unmatched: 6. Germline V lookup: CDR1 GTSNPN, CDR2 SVGIG (reference sequence). The CDR3 DNA sequence: TGTGCCTGTAATCTAGCGGGAGCTTACGAGCAGTACTTC. It is translated as CACNLAGAYEQYF.

This clone was observed once. The V call is TRBV6-2 or TRBV6-3, the J call TRBJ2-1, with unresolved D. CDR3 length: 11 amino acids. The germline gives CDR1 MNHEY, CDR2 SVGEGT. V shed 5 bases and J shed 7 bases, with 6 bases lying between them. In nucleotides, the CDR3 is TGTGCCAGCAGTCGACTGAATGAGCAGTTCTTC. This sequence encodes CASSRLNEQFF.

The J gene is TRBJ2-1, the V gene TRBV29-1; TRBD1 matches 11 bases. Germline V gene data show CDR1 as SQVTM and CDR2 as ANQGSEA. CDR3 length equals 14 residues. V lost 3 bases and J lost 6; bases outside the gene matches: 4. The CDR3 DNA is TGCAGCGTTGAGAGGACAGGGGGCATCAATGAGCAGTTCTTC. Its translation: CSVERTGGINEQFF.

The chain combines TRBV6-5 with TRBJ1-2; no firm D call. CDR1 is MNHEY, CDR2 SVGAGI, per germline. The CDR3 sequence is 13 residues long. V was clipped by 2 bases and J by 3 bases, with 7 bases between them. This chain's CDR3 is CASSYLTDYGYTF. The CDR3, as DNA: TGTGCCAGCAGTTACCTAACGGACTATGGCTACACCTTC.

The chain employs TRBV19 and TRBJ1-2, with 7 positions matching TRBD1. The ends lost 3 bases at V and 4 bases at J; junction bases unmatched: 8. Germline V CDR1 and CDR2: LNHDA, SQIVND (reference sequence). The CDR3 is made up of 15 amino acids. The CDR3: CASSISNRGGYGYTF. As DNA, the CDR3 is TGTGCCAGTAGTATCAGTAACAGGGGTGGCTATGGCTACACCTTC.

The chain uses TRBV19 and TRBJ2-1; 9 bases align to TRBD2. With 3 bases clipped from V and 5 bases from J, the junction kept 5 bases outside the gene matches. The germline CDR1 and CDR2 sequences are LNHDA and SQIVND (reference sequence). The CDR3 totals 15 residues. This chain's CDR3 is CASSMLSGGHNEQFF. CDR3 nucleotide sequence: TGTGCCAGTAGTATGCTTAGCGGGGGCCACAATGAGCAGTTCTTC.

V gene TRBV6-2 or TRBV6-3 combines with J gene TRBJ1-5, with 7 bases identical to TRBD1. Germline CDR1 reads MNHEY; CDR2 reads SVGEGT. CDR3 length: 16 amino acids. V lost 6 bases and J lost 1; bases outside the gene matches: 9. CDR3 nucleotides: TGTGCCAGCAGCCAAGGAACAGGGGTGAGCAATCAGCCCCAGCATTTT. Amino acid sequence: CASSQGTGVSNQPQHF.

The V call is TRBV12-5, the J call TRBJ1-5; no firm D call. Germline V gene sequence: CDR1 LGHNT, CDR2 FRNRAP. Trimming cost V 3 bases and J 1 base, with 7 bases left between them. The CDR3 extends over 14 amino acids. CDR3 nucleotide sequence: TGTGCTAGTGGTTTCGGCGGGAGCAATCAGCCCCAGCATTTT. Protein sequence: CASGFGGSNQPQHF.

V is TRBV7-8 and J is TRBJ1-5; maybe TRBD1 (5 bases). CDR1 is SGHVS and CDR2 is FQNEAQ in the germline V gene. The V gene lost 5 bases and the J gene lost 2 bases, with 13 bases spanning the gap. The CDR3 spans 15 residues. CDR3 region: CASSQSRQRNQPQHF. CDR3 nucleotides: TGTGCCAGCAGCCAGAGCAGACAGCGCAATCAGCCCCAGCATTTT.

The rearrangement joins TRBV7-6 to TRBJ2-3, with 7 bases fitting TRBD1. The CDR3 extends over 16 amino acids. Germline CDR1 is SGHVS and CDR2 is FNYEAQ. Trimming took 0 bases from V and 5 from J; bases not matched to a gene: 8. The CDR3 DNA is TGTGCCAGCAGCTTAGCGAGAGGGGGCCGGGGAGATACGCAGTATTTT. Translating it yields CASSLARGGRGDTQYF.

The gene calls are TRBV6-5 and TRBJ2-2; 7 nucleotides align to TRBD2. This CDR3 is 13 amino acids long. From germline, CDR1 is MNHEY and CDR2 SVGAGI. The ends lost 6 bases at V and 6 bases at J; junction bases unmatched: 4. CDR3 coding DNA: TGTGCCAGCAGGACTAGCTCCTCCGGGGAGCTGTTTTTT. It encodes CASRTSSSGELFF.